The next 27 T cell receptor beta chains were all read from a single sample in a study of blood T cell repertoires in COVID-19. Assay used: immunoSEQ multiplex PCR; TCRdb lists only in-frame clones, some missing. In the table there are about 150,000 clones, 75% to 90% of which are singletons. Sequencing input: peripheral blood. The receptors here all came from a woman aged 55-75 years with COVID-19, enrolled during active disease.

V is TRBV6-2 or TRBV6-3 and J is TRBJ2-7; 11 nucleotides agree with TRBD2. CDR1 and CDR2 (germline): MNHEY, SVGEGT. The CDR3 is 15 residues long. The J segment lost 4 bases and the V segment lost 6 bases, leaving 8 bases of the junction unmatched. The CDR3, as DNA: TGTGCCAGCAGCCCAAGACTAGCGGGACCATACGAGCAGTACTTC. Its protein product is CASSPRLAGPYEQYF.

The genes are TRBV7-2 and TRBJ2-3, with D hard to call. The ends were cut back, 2 bases at V and 2 bases at J, with 11 bases in the middle. Germline V CDR1 and CDR2: SGHTA, FQGNSA. The CDR3 has 15 residues. The CDR3: CASSLTGSSTDTQYF. The CDR3 nucleotides are TGTGCCAGCAGCTTAACCGGGTCTTCCACAGATACGCAGTATTTT.

The rearrangement uses TRBV3-1 (or the pseudogene TRBV3-2) and TRBJ2-1, with TRBD1 identical over 7 bases. Germline V gene data show CDR1 as LGHDT and CDR2 as YNNKEL (reference sequence). V lost 4 bases, J lost 0 bases, and 6 bases stayed unmatched. This CDR3 is 16 amino acids long. CDR3 sequence: CASSLLQGPSYNEQFF. CDR3 bases: TGTGCCAGCAGCCTCTTACAGGGGCCCTCCTACAATGAGCAGTTCTTC.

The chain employs TRBV25-1 and TRBJ2-6; possibly TRBD1 for D (5 bases). CDR1 is MGHDK and CDR2 is SYGVNS in the germline V gene. The CDR3 totals 16 residues. The ends were cut back, 1 base at V and 0 bases at J, with 7 bases in the middle. In DNA, the CDR3 is TGTGCCAGCAGTGAATTCCAGGGCTCTGGGGCCAACGTCCTGACTTTC. Translation: CASSEFQGSGANVLTF.

The V gene is TRBV12-5, the J gene TRBJ1-2; 9 bases are shared with TRBD1. Germline V lookup: CDR1 LGHNT, CDR2 FRNRAP. Trimming cost V 3 bases and J 4 bases; bases outside gene matches: 3. CDR3 length: 14 residues. CDR3 protein: CASGLPTGGYGYTF. Here the CDR3 DNA reads TGTGCTAGTGGTTTACCGACAGGGGGCTATGGCTACACCTTC.

Written as DNA, the CDR3 is TGTGCCAGCAGTTGGAGCGGCGGGAACTATGGCTACACCTTC. Translation gives CASSWSGGNYGYTF. V and J are TRBV27 and TRBJ1-2; D unclear. The ends were cut back, 4 bases at V and 2 bases at J, with 11 bases in the middle. Looked up from germline, CDR1 is MNHEY and CDR2 is SMNVEV (reference sequence). This CDR3 is 14 amino acids long.

The gene calls are TRBV24-1 and TRBJ1-1; the match to TRBD1 covers 10 bases. The CDR3 is 16 amino acids. Trimming at V came to 7 bases and at J to 3 bases, leaving 10 bases not matched to a gene. The germline V gene encodes CDR1 KGHDR and CDR2 SFDVKD. CDR3 nucleotides: TGTGCCACCAGAGGAGCATTCGGGACAGGGGACACTGAAGCTTTCTTT. It encodes CATRGAFGTGDTEAFF.

The rearrangement links TRBV29-1 to TRBJ1-1; TRBD1 agrees at 7 bases. The V gene's germline CDR1 is SQVTM and CDR2 ANQGSEA. V lost 3 bases, J lost 5 bases, and 9 bases stayed unmatched. The CDR3 is 14 amino acids. As DNA, the CDR3 is TGCAGCGTTGAGCGTCAGGGGGTGTGGACTGAAGCTTTCTTT. Its protein is CSVERQGVWTEAFF. Supplemented by reference TRBV29-1 and TRBJ1-1, the full variable domain reads SAVISQKPSRDICQRGTSLTIQCQVDSQVTMMFWYRQQPGQSLTLIATANQGSEATYESGFVIDKFPISRPNLTFSTLTVSNMSPEDSSIYLCSVERQGVWTEAFFGQGTRLTVV.

The chain has TRBV5-1 and TRBJ1-4, with D tentatively TRBD1 (6 bases). CDR1 and CDR2 from the germline V gene are SGHRS and YFSETQ. The CDR3 runs to 14 residues. Trimming took off 2 bases at V and 8 bases at J, with 13 bases between the two ends. The CDR3 region has the DNA TGCGCCAGCAGCTTACAGGGAGGGGAGGAAAAACTGTTTTTT. Its protein product is CASSLQGGEEKLFF.

DNA of the CDR3: TGTGCCAGCAGCTTAGCGCTCCAGGGGTCTGGAAACACCATATATTTT. Residues: CASSLALQGSGNTIYF. The V gene is TRBV7-9, the J gene TRBJ1-3; D may be TRBD1 (6 bases). CDR1 and CDR2 (germline): SEHNR, FQNEAQ (reference sequence). CDR3 length equals 16 residues. V lost 0 bases to trimming and J lost 1 base, with 10 bases between them.

J is TRBJ2-3 and V is TRBV7-3; 9 nucleotides line up with TRBD2. With 1 base clipped from V and 2 bases from J, the junction kept 7 bases outside the gene matches. Germline loops: CDR1 SGHTA, CDR2 FQGTGA. The CDR3 consists of 17 residues. This CDR3 is CASSLNGLAGPTDTQYF. CDR3 bases: TGTGCCAGCAGCTTAAATGGCCTAGCGGGGCCCACAGATACGCAGTATTTT.

The chain recombines TRBV18 with TRBJ1-2; 8 nucleotides match TRBD1. The CDR3 totals 16 residues. V gave up 6 bases and J gave up 2 bases; unmatched junction bases: 11. Germline lookup yields CDR1 KGHSH and CDR2 LQKENI. CDR3 sequence: CASSSGTGWANYGYTF. The CDR3 bases are TGTGCCAGCTCTTCCGGGACAGGTTGGGCAAACTATGGCTACACCTTC.

The V and J genes are TRBV4-1 and TRBJ2-5; no definite D call. Germline loops: CDR1 MGHRA, CDR2 YSYEKL. Deletions cut 1 base from V and 2 bases from J, with 11 bases between. The CDR3 has 15 amino acids. CDR3 region: CASSQVGTVQETQYF. CDR3 DNA: TGCGCCAGCAGCCAAGTAGGTACAGTACAAGAGACCCAGTACTTC.

This CDR3 reads CASSHPGQGDEKLFF. CDR3 coding DNA: TGCGCCAGCAGCCACCCGGGACAGGGGGATGAAAAACTGTTTTTT. The V and J genes are TRBV4-1 and TRBJ1-4; 11 nucleotides line up with TRBD1. CDR3 size: 15 residues. With V trimmed by 3 bases and J by 6 bases, 3 bases remained unmatched. Germline values: CDR1 MGHRA, CDR2 YSYEKL.

The table lists this clone with a count of one. CDR3 region: CSARGPIEAFF. CDR3 nucleotides: TGCAGCGCCCGAGGGCCGATTGAAGCTTTCTTT. The V gene is TRBV29-1, the J gene TRBJ1-1, with D hard to call. Trimming shortened V by 7 bases and J by 7 bases, and 13 bases separated the two germline ends. The CDR3 extends over 11 amino acids. Looked up from germline, CDR1 is SQVTM and CDR2 is ANQGSEA.

This clone turned up a few times. The genes are TRBV5-1 and TRBJ2-1, with 11 bases lining up with TRBD1. The CDR3 runs 18 residues. Germline values: CDR1 SGHRS, CDR2 YFSETQ. V lost 2 bases, J lost 1 base, and 8 bases stayed unmatched. The CDR3 coding sequence is TGCGCCAGCAGCTTCTTGGGACAGGGGGGAAATTCCTACAATGAGCAGTTCTTC. This gives the protein CASSFLGQGGNSYNEQFF.

The V and J genes are TRBV7-3 and TRBJ2-3, with a weak D call TRBD2 (6 bases). The V gene's germline CDR1 is SGHTA and CDR2 FQGTGA. With 3 bases removed from V and 1 base from J, the gap between germline ends came to 14 bases. The CDR3 runs to 16 residues. CDR3 sequence (DNA): TGTGCCAGCAGCTTTGGAAGGGCTAGCGGCACAGATACGCAGTATTTT. As protein: CASSFGRASGTDTQYF. Looking up the rest from reference TRBV7-3 and TRBJ2-3 gives the full variable domain: GAGVSQTPSNKVTEKGKYVELRCDPISGHTALYWYRQSLGQGPEFLIYFQGTGAADDSGLPNDRFFAVRPEGSVSTLKIQRTERGDSAVYLCASSFGRASGTDTQYFGPGTRLTVL.

This clone was counted many times. The chain combines TRBV21-1 with TRBJ1-1; TRBD1 was called by the table and not checked on the DNA. TRBV21-1 is a recognized pseudogene. This CDR3 has 14 residues. The CDR3 loop is CASSGFDRNTEAFF. DNA for the CDR3: TGTGCCAGCAGCGGGTTTGACAGGAACACTGAAGCTTTCTTT.

This sequence joins TRBV19 and TRBJ2-2, with D unclear. Trimming cost V 9 bases and J 1 base, with 15 bases left between them. Germline values: CDR1 LNHDA, CDR2 SQIVND (reference sequence). The CDR3 length is 15 residues. CDR3 protein: CASTPNPGNTGELFF. The CDR3 DNA follows: TGTGCCAGCACTCCGAACCCCGGGAACACCGGGGAGCTGTTTTTT.

The table lists this clone with a few counts. This CDR3 is CASSTQVDQPQHF. As DNA, the CDR3 is TGTGCCAGCAGCACCCAGGTAGATCAGCCCCAGCATTTT. This chain uses TRBV7-2 with TRBJ1-5, with D unresolved. The germline CDR1 and CDR2 sequences are SGHTA and FQGNSA. The CDR3 is 13 amino acids. Trimming shortened V by 5 bases and J by 5 bases, and 10 bases separated the two germline ends.

The V call is TRBV2, the J call TRBJ1-1, with D hard to call. Germline loops: CDR1 SNHLY, CDR2 FYNNEI. The CDR3 runs 14 residues. Trimming took off 5 bases at V and 1 base at J, with 11 bases between the two ends. Here the CDR3 DNA reads TGTGCCAGCAGTCTCCGGGTAACGAACACTGAAGCTTTCTTT. Amino acid sequence: CASSLRVTNTEAFF.

The J gene is TRBJ1-5, the V gene TRBV7-3, with D unclear. Germline V gene sequence: CDR1 SGHTA, CDR2 FQGTGA. Trimming cost V 6 bases and J 3 bases, with 6 bases left between them. The CDR3 extends over 12 amino acids. For the CDR3, the DNA is TGTGCCAGCAGTCGCGTCAATCAGCCCCAGCATTTT. This codes for CASSRVNQPQHF.

The gene calls are TRBV7-2 and TRBJ2-5, with 7 bases that match TRBD1. There are 14 residues in the CDR3. The germline V gene encodes CDR1 SGHTA and CDR2 FQGNSA. The junction had 3 bases not matched to a gene; V was cut back by 2 bases and J by 3 bases. This CDR3 is CASSLRGLEETQYF. The CDR3 DNA is TGTGCCAGCAGCTTAAGGGGGCTCGAAGAGACCCAGTACTTC.

This sequence joins TRBV4-1 and TRBJ2-1; 9 bases map to TRBD2. This CDR3 is built from 17 residues. CDR1 and CDR2 from the germline V gene are MGHRA and YSYEKL. Losses at the gene ends were 0 bases for V and 3 bases for J; bases not matched to a gene: 6. For the CDR3, the DNA is TGCGCCAGCAGCCAAGATTCGAGGACTAGCGACTACAATGAGCAGTTCTTC. Translation: CASSQDSRTSDYNEQFF.

The table lists this clone with a few counts. V usage is TRBV18 and J usage is TRBJ1-4, with 9 bases lining up with TRBD1. CDR1 is KGHSH, CDR2 LQKENI, per germline. This CDR3 spans 15 amino acids. The trim removed 4 bases at V and 4 bases at J, leaving 4 bases unmatched. The CDR3: CASSRTGVNNEKLFF. The CDR3 nucleotides read TGTGCCAGCTCACGGACAGGGGTAAATAATGAAAAACTGTTTTTT.

The chain combines TRBV4-3 with TRBJ2-1; 15 bases are a match to TRBD2. The CDR3 has 20 residues. The V gene end was trimmed by 0 bases and the J gene end by 6 bases; junction bases not matched to a gene: 12. Germline loops: CDR1 LGHNA, CDR2 YSLEER. CDR3 sequence (DNA): TGCGCCAGCAGCCAAGATATTGGTCAGGGACTAGCGGGGGGAGGCAATGAGCAGTTCTTC. Protein: CASSQDIGQGLAGGGNEQFF.

This clone was recorded once. This chain joins TRBV4-1 and TRBJ2-3, with 10 bases aligning to TRBD2. This CDR3 has 19 residues. Germline V gene sequence: CDR1 MGHRA, CDR2 YSYEKL. With V trimmed by 1 base and J by 0 bases, 10 bases remained unmatched. For the CDR3, the DNA is TGCGCCAGCAGCCAAGGGGTGAGCGGGGGGGCCTCTAGCACAGATACGCAGTATTTT. This gives the protein CASSQGVSGGASSTDTQYF.